Below, one T cell receptor (beta chain) is given with its context. Its antigen is unidentified. These data belong to a study of CXCR3-negative and CXCR3-positive naive CD8 T cells. Libraries of TRB cDNA were made by 5' RACE and carried UMIs. One entry per CDR3 protein, without DNA, is what TCRdb gives after re-calling the 5' RACE reads. The listing records roughly 120,000 distinct CDR3 sequences. Study outcomes and limitations: CXCR3-positive naive cells had TRB CDR3s that were more hydrophobic than CXCR3-negative naive cells had. Naive cells, whether CXCR3-negative or CXCR3-positive, had similar TRBV-TRBJ usage, while memory cells differed. Memory CD8+ T cell repertoires were far less diverse than both naive subsets. After cryopreservation, CXCR3 expression dropped partially; most assays used fresh PBMCs.

Sequenced: naive CXCR3+ CD8+ T cells from blood. The subset is: CD45RO-CCR7+CD27+CD95- naive CD8+ T cells expressing CXCR3 (TNR3+). The source of this sequence is a human donor in good health. Some clones in this sample may be carry-over from other donors' samples.

The CDR3 is CASSAYGGETYEQYF. The V gene is TRBV28, the J gene TRBJ2-7; TCRdb names TRBD1, which stays unverified in the absence of DNA. Germline CDR1 is MDHEN and CDR2 is SYDVKM. CDR3 length equals 15 residues. Full variable domain (remainder filled in from reference TRBV28 and TRBJ2-7): DVKVTQSSRYLVKRTGEKVFLECVQDMDHENMFWYRQDPGLGLRLIYFSYDVKMKEKGDIPEGYSVSREKKERFSLILESASTNQTSMYLCASSAYGGETYEQYFGPGTRLTVT.